A selection of T cell receptor beta chains follows, all from one sample in a study of long-term antiretroviral therapy in people with HIV. Clones were sequenced by immunoSEQ multiplex PCR, and TCRdb holds only the in-frame ones, with some missing. The data show 25,000 to 35,000 clones, with roughly 88% seen just once and more than 9% held by the top ten. Sample: unsorted PBMCs, taken 2.7 to 2.9 years after starting antiretroviral therapy. These receptors were obtained from a man aged 30 to 45 with HIV. Both conserved end residues are part of each CDR3. The D gene is left open where the match is weak. Rows may omit the clone size; those that give it use once, few, many or a size class.

v_call	d_call	cdr3_length	clone_size	j_call	cdr3_nt	cdr3_aa
TRBV7-9	.	14	few	TRBJ1-6	TGTGCCAGCAGCTTATGGGATAGTAGTTCACCCCTCCACTTT	CASSLWDSSSPLHF
TRBV10-3	.	15	.	TRBJ2-6	TGTGCCTCCAGAGCCGGGGGGCTAGGGGCCAACGTCCTGACTTTC	CASRAGGLGANVLTF
TRBV25-1	.	12	once	TRBJ1-4	TGTGCCAGCAGAGGTAGTAGCGGAAAACTGTTTTTT	CASRGSSGKLFF
TRBV5-1	.	13	.	TRBJ2-1	TGCGCCAGCAGCTTGAGTACGAGTAATGAGCAGTTCTTC	CASSLSTSNEQFF
TRBV5-1	.	15	once	TRBJ2-3	TGCGCCAGCAGCTTGTCCCCGGCGGGCCGGGATACGCAGTATTTT	CASSLSPAGRDTQYF
TRBV6-1	.	12	.	TRBJ1-3	TGTGCCAGCAATACCGGGGGAAACACCATATATTTT	CASNTGGNTIYF
TRBV27	.	13	.	TRBJ2-2	TGTGCCAGCAGTTCGGCGGTGACCGGGGAGCTGTTTTTT	CASSSAVTGELFF
TRBV2	TRBD1	16	.	TRBJ1-4	TGTGCCAGCAGTCGGAGACAGGGTAGACTAGACGAAAAACTGTTTTTT	CASSRRQGRLDEKLFF
TRBV28	TRBD1	17	.	TRBJ2-7	TGTGCCAGCAGTTCCCCCTTTGGGACAGGGGACCTAGGGGAGCAGTACTTC	CASSSPFGTGDLGEQYF
TRBV9	.	15	.	TRBJ1-4	TGTGCCAGCAGCGTAGGGCTGGGGTCAGCGGAAAAACTGTTTTTT	CASSVGLGSAEKLFF
TRBV7-9	.	13	.	TRBJ2-7	TGTGCCAGCAGCTCAGGACAGACCTACGAGCAGTACTTC	CASSSGQTYEQYF
TRBV5-8	.	16	.	TRBJ1-1	TGTGCCAGCAGCTTGCTGTCACCAGTTCAGAACACTGAAGCTTTCTTT	CASSLLSPVQNTEAFF
TRBV5-1	.	14	few	TRBJ2-5	TGCGCCAGCAGCTTGGGGCTAGCTCGAGAGACCCAGTACTTC	CASSLGLARETQYF
TRBV28	.	10	once	TRBJ1-5	TGTGCCAGCAGTTTCCGGCCCCAGCATTTT	CASSFRPQHF
TRBV19	.	16	few	TRBJ1-4	TGTGCCAGTAGTATAGAAGAGGCTGGAACTAATGAAAAACTGTTTTTT	CASSIEEAGTNEKLFF
TRBV7-8	.	14	medium-sized	TRBJ1-1	TGTGCCAGCAGCATTCAGGGAGAAAGAACTGAAGCTTTCTTT	CASSIQGERTEAFF
TRBV11-3	.	17	.	TRBJ1-5	TGTGCCAGCAGCGCTGGACAGCTAACCTTTAGCAATCAGCCCCAGCATTTT	CASSAGQLTFSNQPQHF
TRBV10-3	.	12	once	TRBJ2-7	TGTGCCATCAGTGAGTTGGACTACGAGCAGTACTTC	CAISELDYEQYF
TRBV5-1	.	17	.	TRBJ1-4	TGCGCCAGCAGTGGGGGTGGGACATCTGCAACTAATGAAAAACTGTTTTTT	CASSGGGTSATNEKLFF
TRBV7-7	.	17	few	TRBJ2-6	TGTGCCAGCAGCAATAATTTGCCACAAAGTCGGGCCAACGTCCTGACTTTC	CASSNNLPQSRANVLTF
TRBV29-1	.	15	.	TRBJ1-1	TGCAGCGTTGAAGCGGTAGGACAGACGCCGACTGAAGCTTTCTTT	CSVEAVGQTPTEAFF
TRBV7-3	TRBD2	14	.	TRBJ2-6	TGTGCCAGCAGGGCGGGGGCTGGGGCCAACGTCCTGACTTTC	CASRAGAGANVLTF
TRBV7-8	TRBD2	20	.	TRBJ2-1	TGTGCCAGCAGCTTAGCCCCATGGGGTGGAAGCGGGAGAACCTACAATGAGCAGTTCTTC	CASSLAPWGGSGRTYNEQFF
TRBV30	.	14	.	TRBJ2-7	TGTGCCGCCCACGGGGGCCAGGGACAAGGAGAGCAGTACTTC	CAAHGGQGQGEQYF
TRBV19	.	13	few	TRBJ1-1	TGTGCCAGTAGTCCGGAGATGAACACTGAAGCTTTCTTT	CASSPEMNTEAFF
TRBV5-6	.	15	.	TRBJ1-3	TGTGCCAGCAGCTTGAAGAACAGGGCTGGAAACACCATATATTTT	CASSLKNRAGNTIYF
TRBV6-1	.	12	.	TRBJ1-2	TGTGCCAGCAGTGATCGGGGGTCTGGCTACACCTTC	CASSDRGSGYTF
TRBV28	.	12	.	TRBJ2-7	TGTGCCAGCAGTTCCAGGGTGCACGAGCAGTACTTC	CASSSRVHEQYF
TRBV9	.	15	.	TRBJ1-2	TGTGCCAGCAGCTCCTACAACGGGGGGCCCTATGGCTACACCTTC	CASSSYNGGPYGYTF
TRBV19	.	17	.	TRBJ1-1	TGTGCCAGTAGTATAGTTTCCCCACCGGGAATGAACACTGAAGCTTTCTTT	CASSIVSPPGMNTEAFF
TRBV7-2	.	13	.	TRBJ2-3	TGTGCCAGCAGCTTACGGGGACCAGATACGCAGTATTTT	CASSLRGPDTQYF
TRBV18	.	17	.	TRBJ1-3	TGTGCCAGCTCATCGCGAACCGGGTCGGACTCTGGAAACACCATATATTTT	CASSSRTGSDSGNTIYF
TRBV19	.	13	.	TRBJ1-1	TGTGCCAGTAGTATAGGGTGGAACACTGAAGCTTTCTTT	CASSIGWNTEAFF
TRBV7-9	.	13	.	TRBJ2-1	TGTGCCAGCAGCTTAGTTCCCGGCGGTGAGCAGTTCTTC	CASSLVPGGEQFF
TRBV5-8	TRBD1	16	few	TRBJ1-5	TGTGCCAGCAGCTCTGGGACAGGGGCTTTCAATCAGCCCCAGCATTTT	CASSSGTGAFNQPQHF
TRBV29-1	TRBD2	15	.	TRBJ2-1	TGCAGCGTTGAAATCGCGGGGGGAACCTACAATGAGCAGTTCTTC	CSVEIAGGTYNEQFF
TRBV6-5	TRBD2	15	.	TRBJ2-1	TGTGCCAGCAGTCCACTAGCGGGAGTTAGGGATGAGCAGTTCTTC	CASSPLAGVRDEQFF
TRBV11-3	.	13	.	TRBJ2-7	TGTGCCAGCAGCCCAGACTCGCAGAACGAGCAGTACTTC	CASSPDSQNEQYF
TRBV19	.	17	once	TRBJ1-2	TGTGCCAGTAGTATGACCGCCGGGGGGGTGGGATATCGAGGCTACACCTTC	CASSMTAGGVGYRGYTF
TRBV7-9	TRBD1	15	few	TRBJ2-5	TGTGCCAGCAGCCCAGGGACAGGGGGCCTAGAGACCCAGTACTTC	CASSPGTGGLETQYF
TRBV19	.	17	.	TRBJ2-4	TGTGCCAGTAGTCCAGAGGGGGGACGCCTAGCCAAAAACATTCAGTACTTC	CASSPEGGRLAKNIQYF
TRBV4-2	TRBD2	14	.	TRBJ2-1	TGTGCCAGCAGCCAAGGGACTAGCCCCAATGAGCAGTTCTTC	CASSQGTSPNEQFF
TRBV5-6	TRBD1	12	.	TRBJ2-5	TGTGCCAGCAGCTGGGACAGAGAGACCCAGTACTTC	CASSWDRETQYF
TRBV7-2	TRBD1	15	once	TRBJ1-2	TGTGCCAGCAGCTTCAGGGGGCAGGGCAACTATGGCTACACCTTC	CASSFRGQGNYGYTF
TRBV9	TRBD1	18	.	TRBJ1-1	TGTGCCAGCAGCGCATCACGGGGGACAGGGCGGTTGGACACTGAAGCTTTCTTT	CASSASRGTGRLDTEAFF
TRBV5-6	.	13	.	TRBJ1-1	TGTGCCAGCAGCCTATACACACACACTGAAGCTTTCTTT	CASSLYTHTEAFF
TRBV6-6	.	12	.	TRBJ2-7	TGTGCCTCCAGCAGGGGCACCTACGAGCAGTACTTC	CASSRGTYEQYF
TRBV30	TRBD2	13	.	TRBJ2-1	TGTGCTCGCAGGGCGGGGGACTACAATGAGCAGTTCTTC	CARRAGDYNEQFF
TRBV27	TRBD1	12	.	TRBJ1-4	TGTGCCACCCGACAGGGTAATGAAAAACTGTTTTTT	CATRQGNEKLFF
TRBV7-9	TRBD1	14	.	TRBJ2-5	TGTGCCAGCAGCTTTGGACAGGGCCAAGAGACCCAGTACTTC	CASSFGQGQETQYF
TRBV5-4	TRBD1	16	.	TRBJ2-4	TGTGCCAGCAGCTCTGGACAGGGGGCAGGCAAAAACATTCAGTACTTC	CASSSGQGAGKNIQYF
TRBV9	.	12	few	TRBJ2-1	TGTGCCAGCAGCCGTAGAGCGGATGAGCAGTTCTTC	CASSRRADEQFF
TRBV2	TRBD1	14	.	TRBJ2-2	TGTGCCAGCGCGGGGACAGGGTTCACCGGGGAGCTGTTTTTT	CASAGTGFTGELFF
TRBV27	.	13	few	TRBJ1-2	TGTGCCAGCAGTTTGGAGAGCGGGGTTGGCTACACCTTC	CASSLESGVGYTF
TRBV7-6	TRBD1	16	.	TRBJ1-1	TGTGCCAGCAGCTTAGGGGGGGGACGGACAGGGGCTGAAGCTTTCTTT	CASSLGGGRTGAEAFF
TRBV7-8	TRBD1	17	few	TRBJ1-5	TGTGCCAGCAGCTTAGAGGTGGGGGACAGGGGGAGTCAGCCCCAGCATTTT	CASSLEVGDRGSQPQHF